The 13 T cell receptor beta chains listed next were all sequenced from one sample in a study of T cell changes during pregnancy in multiple sclerosis. Measured with immunoSEQ multiplex PCR; TCRdb has only the in-frame clones, and not every one. In the table there are 40,000 to 45,000 clones, about 92% of which are singletons. The sequences come from CD4+ T cells from peripheral blood mononuclear cells, collected in the third trimester of pregnancy. The source is a female donor with multiple sclerosis, enrolled in a pregnancy study.

CDR3 nucleotide sequence: TGTGCCAGCAGCCAACTAGCGGGGGGACAAGAGACCCAGTACTTC. Translated: CASSQLAGGQETQYF. V is TRBV7-6 and J is TRBJ2-5; 12 bases are a match to TRBD2. The V gene end was trimmed by 5 bases and the J gene end by 2 bases; junction bases not matched to a gene: 3. Germline V gene lookup returns CDR1 SGHVS and CDR2 FNYEAQ. The CDR3 consists of 15 residues.

The CDR3 DNA reads TGTGCCAGCAGCCCCTGGAGTCCGGACACTGAAGCTTTCTTT. Its protein is CASSPWSPDTEAFF. The chain joins TRBV7-9 to TRBJ1-1; D is undetermined. Germline values: CDR1 SEHNR, CDR2 FQNEAQ (reference sequence). The V and J ends lost 5 bases and 3 bases respectively, with 13 bases between them. CDR3 length: 14 residues.

This CDR3 reads CASSRTGGASMKTQYF. For the CDR3, the DNA is TGTGCCAGCAGCCGTACTGGGGGGGCAAGTATGAAGACCCAGTACTTC. The rearrangement uses TRBV7-3 and TRBJ2-5; perhaps TRBD2 as D (7 bases). V was shortened by 5 bases and J by 6 bases, with 22 bases between the two germline ends. CDR3 size: 16 residues. Germline-derived CDR1 and CDR2 are SGHTA and FQGTGA.

This chain links TRBV15 with TRBJ2-5; maybe TRBD2 (8 bases). Germline V gene data show CDR1 as LNHNV and CDR2 as YYDKDF (reference sequence). The ends were cut back, 8 bases at V and 2 bases at J, with 24 bases in the middle. This CDR3 is 17 amino acids long. The CDR3 nucleotides read TGTGCCACCTTTGGGACAGTTAATAGCGGGGCACAAGAGACCCAGTACTTC. Translating it yields CATFGTVNSGAQETQYF.

This chain connects TRBV19 to TRBJ2-1, with D possibly being TRBD2 (7 bases). Trimming left V 4 bases short and J 9 bases short, with 16 bases between. The CDR3 is 14 amino acids. CDR1 and CDR2 from the germline V gene are LNHDA and SQIVND (reference sequence). CDR3 bases: TGTGCCAGTAGTACTCAATACAGGGAGGGTGAGCAGTTCTTC. It specifies CASSTQYREGEQFF.

This clone was seen only once. The chain employs TRBV5-1 and TRBJ2-7; weak D call: TRBD2 (5 bases). The CDR3 consists of 14 residues. V gave up 8 bases and J gave up 0 bases, with 15 bases separating them. Germline CDR1 reads SGHRS; CDR2 reads YFSETQ. The CDR3 bases are TGCGCCAGTTCCGAAAGCGGAAGCTCCTACGAGCAGTACTTC. It yields the protein CASSESGSSYEQYF.

The CDR3 sequence: CASSLVAGVGETQYF. The CDR3 bases are TGTGCCAGCAGCTTGGTGGCGGGAGTTGGAGAGACCCAGTACTTC. This chain links TRBV7-9 with TRBJ2-5; 7 positions match TRBD2. Per the germline V gene, CDR1 is SEHNR and CDR2 is FQNEAQ (reference sequence). This CDR3 contains 15 residues. V shed 3 bases and J 4 bases; nucleotides not matched to a gene: 8.

This rearrangement joins TRBV4-3 to TRBJ1-6; 7 bases are shared with TRBD1. Germline V gives CDR1 LGHNA, CDR2 YSLEER. V lost 1 base, J lost 9 bases, and 9 bases stayed unmatched. CDR3 length: 16 residues. The CDR3 DNA follows: TGCGCCAGCAGCCAAGCTCTAGACAGGGCCGGTTCACCCCTCCACTTT. Its translation is CASSQALDRAGSPLHF.

CDR3 amino acids: CASSEARAGGRETQYF. CDR3 coding DNA: TGTGCCAGCAGTGAAGCTAGAGCGGGAGGCCGCGAGACCCAGTACTTC. The chain combines TRBV6-1 with TRBJ2-5; 9 nucleotides agree with TRBD2. V dropped 0 bases and J dropped 5; count of bases not matched to a gene: 7. Germline V gene data show CDR1 as MNHNS and CDR2 as SASEGT. The CDR3 totals 16 residues.

The chain is built from TRBV6-1 and TRBJ1-1, with D possibly TRBD1 on 5 matching bases. The V gene lost 6 bases and the J gene lost 6 bases, with 17 bases spanning the gap. The germline V gene has CDR1 MNHNS and CDR2 SASEGT. The CDR3 sequence is 14 residues long. The CDR3 DNA reads TGTGCCAGCAGGGAACTGGGACCGGGGGCTGAAGCTTTCTTT. Translated: CASRELGPGAEAFF.

V and J are TRBV14 and TRBJ2-1; TRBD2 matches at 15 bases. CDR1 is SGHDN and CDR2 is FVKESK in the germline V gene. The trim removed 4 bases at V and 7 bases at J, leaving 11 bases unmatched. The CDR3 has 18 residues. The CDR3 sequence: CASSRIYPGTSGRNEQFF. CDR3 bases: TGTGCCAGCAGCCGCATTTACCCCGGGACTAGCGGGAGGAATGAGCAGTTCTTC. Supplemented by reference TRBV14 and TRBJ2-1, the full variable domain reads EAGVTQFPSHSVIEKGQTVTLRCDPISGHDNLYWYRRVMGKEIKFLLHFVKESKQDESGMPNNRFLAERTGGTYSTLKVQPAELEDSGVYFCASSRIYPGTSGRNEQFFGPGTRLTVL.

The chain has TRBV19 and TRBJ2-2; tentatively, D is TRBD2 (5 bases). V gave up 10 bases and J gave up 6 bases, with 21 bases separating them. Germline CDR1 is LNHDA and CDR2 is SQIVND (reference sequence). This CDR3 contains 15 residues. The CDR3 here is CATRGSDLKAGELFF. The CDR3 DNA follows: TGTGCCACCCGGGGATCCGACCTCAAGGCCGGGGAGCTGTTTTTT.

The chain carries TRBV11-3 and TRBJ2-3, with TRBD2 matching over 9 bases. Germline V gene lookup returns CDR1 SGHNT and CDR2 YENEEA. V trimming: 6 bases; J trimming: 1 base; junction bases outside the gene matches: 8. CDR3 length: 16 amino acids. The CDR3 DNA is TGTGCCAGCAGTAGGGCGACTAGCGGTCGCACAGATACGCAGTATTTT. Protein product: CASSRATSGRTDTQYF.